This T cell receptor (beta chain) is drawn from a study of CD8 T cells in ankylosing spondylitis (dated by TCRdb to about 2017). Some background on the complete study: The study set out to find disease-linked TCR variants by profiling T cell receptor beta repertoires in ankylosing spondylitis patients and healthy donors. The full study cohort was made up of under 30 ankylosing spondylitis patients and around 100 healthy donors. Peripheral blood samples were taken, and synovial fluid was additionally collected from ankylosing spondylitis patients. Broader findings and caveats from the paper: Some TCR beta motif variants had previously been reported in synovial fluid and blood of reactive arthritis patients, which suggested common disease-initiation mechanisms. According to the report, matched synovial fluid samples from ankylosing spondylitis patients were significantly enriched for the disease-linked clones. The disease-linked clones showed a CD8+ phenotype and occurred at relatively low frequencies in peripheral blood. A TCR beta motif of 7 or 8 highly homologous amino acid variants appeared characteristic of blood from ankylosing spondylitis patients.

Synovial fluid samples were matched to blood samples from the same ankylosing spondylitis patients. The germline V gene (reference sequence) gives CDR1 as SEHNR and CDR2 as FQNEAQ. Taken from cysteine to phenylalanine, the CDR3 has 12 residues. The sequence is cut down to CDR3 DNA, 36 bases in frame from base 1. The V end loses 8 bases and the J end loses 9 bases, and a stretch of 11 bases separates them. The instrument was an Illumina HiSeq 2500. TCR beta libraries were prepared by quantitative 5'-RACE with molecular barcodes. Per the authors' processing: Disease-linked TCR variants were identified with a new computational method built on a probabilistic model of VDJ rearrangement. TCRdb ran its own pipeline on the public reads, namely fastp trimming at Q25 and MiXCR clone calling, and kept in-frame beta chains. Identical CDR3 proteins give one entry, which carries the most common genes and DNA. For this entry, the V and J calls and clone size follow TCRdb and not the study's own pipeline. The sample table holds 150,000 or so distinct CDR3 sequences, of which 30% to 40% were seen once. The ten largest make up 5.5% to 7.5% of the sample.

Details on this clonotype: Its antigen is still unknown. No much larger clone is present one base from it, and per-base qualities are unavailable.

The sequence was collected from a male donor with ankylosing spondylitis. The sequenced material came from synovial fluid, either unsorted or a sorted T cell fraction (not recorded which). The chain is encoded by TRBV7-9 joined to TRBJ1-6, with the D segment identity uncertain. The nucleotides read TGTGCCAGCGCCCCGCTGGGTTCACCCCTCCACTTT. Protein translation: CASAPLGSPLHF.